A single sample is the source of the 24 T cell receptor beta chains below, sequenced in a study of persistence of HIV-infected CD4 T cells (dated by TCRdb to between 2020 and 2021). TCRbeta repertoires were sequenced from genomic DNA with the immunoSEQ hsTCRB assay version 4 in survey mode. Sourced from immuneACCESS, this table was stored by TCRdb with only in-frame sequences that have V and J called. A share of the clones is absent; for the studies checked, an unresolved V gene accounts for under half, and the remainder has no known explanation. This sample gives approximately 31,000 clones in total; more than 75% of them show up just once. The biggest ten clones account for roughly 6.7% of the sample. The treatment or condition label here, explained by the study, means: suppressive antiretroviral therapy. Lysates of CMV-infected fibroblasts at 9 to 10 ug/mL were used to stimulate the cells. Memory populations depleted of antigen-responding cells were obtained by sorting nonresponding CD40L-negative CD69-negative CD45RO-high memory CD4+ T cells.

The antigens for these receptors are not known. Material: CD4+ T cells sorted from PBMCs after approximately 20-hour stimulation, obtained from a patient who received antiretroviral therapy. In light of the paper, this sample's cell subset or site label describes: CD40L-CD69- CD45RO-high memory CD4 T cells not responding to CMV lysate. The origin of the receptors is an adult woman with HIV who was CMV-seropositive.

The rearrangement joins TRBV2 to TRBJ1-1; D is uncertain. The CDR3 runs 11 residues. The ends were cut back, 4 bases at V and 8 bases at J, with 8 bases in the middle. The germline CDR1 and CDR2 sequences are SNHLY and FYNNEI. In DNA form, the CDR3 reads TGTGCCAGCAGTGCCGGCAGAGAAGCTTTCTTT. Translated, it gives CASSAGREAFF. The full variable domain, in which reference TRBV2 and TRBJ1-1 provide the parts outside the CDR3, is EPEVTQTPSHQVTQMGQEVILRCVPISNHLYFYWYRQILGQKVEFLVSFYNNEISEKSEIFDDQFSVERPDGSNFTLKIRSTKLEDSAMYFCASSAGREAFFGQGTRLTVV.

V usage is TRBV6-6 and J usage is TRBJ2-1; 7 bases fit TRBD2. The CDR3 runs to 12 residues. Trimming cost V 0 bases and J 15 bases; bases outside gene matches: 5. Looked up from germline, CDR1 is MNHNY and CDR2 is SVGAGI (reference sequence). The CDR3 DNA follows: TGTGCCAGCAGTTACTCGAGCGGGGTCCGGTTCTTC. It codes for CASSYSSGVRFF.

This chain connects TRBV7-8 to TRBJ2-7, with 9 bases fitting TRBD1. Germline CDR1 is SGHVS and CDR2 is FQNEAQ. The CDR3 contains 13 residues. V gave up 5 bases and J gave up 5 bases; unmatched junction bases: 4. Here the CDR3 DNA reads TGTGCCAGCAGCCGCCGGGACAGGGACGAGCAGTACTTC. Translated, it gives CASSRRDRDEQYF.

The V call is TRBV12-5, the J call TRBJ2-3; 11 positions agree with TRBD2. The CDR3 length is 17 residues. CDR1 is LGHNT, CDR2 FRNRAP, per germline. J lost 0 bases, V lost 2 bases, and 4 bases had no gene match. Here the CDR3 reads CASGLSSGGPSTDTQYF. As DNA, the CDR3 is TGTGCTAGTGGTTTGTCTAGCGGGGGGCCCAGCACAGATACGCAGTATTTT.

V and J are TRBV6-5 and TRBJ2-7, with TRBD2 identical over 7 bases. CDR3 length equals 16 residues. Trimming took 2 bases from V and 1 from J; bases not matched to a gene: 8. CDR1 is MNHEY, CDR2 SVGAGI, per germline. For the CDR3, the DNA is TGTGCCAGCAGTTACCTCTCCCGGACTAGGTCCTACGAGCAGTACTTC. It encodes CASSYLSRTRSYEQYF.

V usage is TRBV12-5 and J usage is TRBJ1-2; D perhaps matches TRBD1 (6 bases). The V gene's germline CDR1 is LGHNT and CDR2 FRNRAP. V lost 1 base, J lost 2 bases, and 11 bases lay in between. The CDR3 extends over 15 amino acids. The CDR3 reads CASGLANRVNYGYTF. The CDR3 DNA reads TGTGCTAGTGGTTTGGCCAACAGGGTAAACTATGGCTACACCTTC.

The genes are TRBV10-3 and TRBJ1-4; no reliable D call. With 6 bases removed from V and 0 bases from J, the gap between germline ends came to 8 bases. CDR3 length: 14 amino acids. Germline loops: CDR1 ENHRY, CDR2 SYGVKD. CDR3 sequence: CAIRAASTNEKLFF. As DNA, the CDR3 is TGTGCCATCAGGGCCGCGTCAACTAATGAAAAACTGTTTTTT.

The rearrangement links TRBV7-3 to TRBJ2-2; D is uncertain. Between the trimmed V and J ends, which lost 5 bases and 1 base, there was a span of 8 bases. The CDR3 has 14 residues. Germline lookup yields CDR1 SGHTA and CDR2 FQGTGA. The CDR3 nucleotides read TGTGCCAGCAGCCAAAACAGGAACACCGGGGAGCTGTTTTTT. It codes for CASSQNRNTGELFF. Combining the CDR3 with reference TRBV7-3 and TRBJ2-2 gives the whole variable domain GAGVSQTPSNKVTEKGKYVELRCDPISGHTALYWYRQSLGQGPEFLIYFQGTGAADDSGLPNDRFFAVRPEGSVSTLKIQRTERGDSAVYLCASSQNRNTGELFFGEGSRLTVL.

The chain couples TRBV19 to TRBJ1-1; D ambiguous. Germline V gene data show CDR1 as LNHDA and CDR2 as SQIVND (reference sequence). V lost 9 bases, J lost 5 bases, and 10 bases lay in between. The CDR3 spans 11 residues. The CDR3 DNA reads TGTGCCAGCGAGTCGAGGACTGAAGCTTTCTTT. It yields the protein CASESRTEAFF. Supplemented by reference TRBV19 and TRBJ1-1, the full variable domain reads DGGITQSPKYLFRKEGQNVTLSCEQNLNHDAMYWYRQDPGQGLRLIYYSQIVNDFQKGDIAEGYSVSREKKESFPLTVTSAQKNPTAFYLCASESRTEAFFGQGTRLTVV.

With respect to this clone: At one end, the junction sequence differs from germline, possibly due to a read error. CDR3: CASSPGTQTHYDSPLHF. The CDR3 nucleotides read TGTGCCAGCAGCCCTGGGACACAAACTCACTATGATTCACCCCTCCACTTT. The gene calls are TRBV7-6 and TRBJ1-6; a possible D gene is TRBD1 (6 bases). This CDR3 contains 17 residues. Germline lookup yields CDR1 SGHVS and CDR2 FNYEAQ.

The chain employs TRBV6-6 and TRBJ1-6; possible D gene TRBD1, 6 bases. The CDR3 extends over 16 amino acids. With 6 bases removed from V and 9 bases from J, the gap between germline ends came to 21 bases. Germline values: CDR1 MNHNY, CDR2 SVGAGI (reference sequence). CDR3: CASRPGRGGFRSPLHF. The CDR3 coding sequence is TGTGCCAGCAGACCCGGGAGGGGGGGATTTCGTTCACCCCTCCACTTT.

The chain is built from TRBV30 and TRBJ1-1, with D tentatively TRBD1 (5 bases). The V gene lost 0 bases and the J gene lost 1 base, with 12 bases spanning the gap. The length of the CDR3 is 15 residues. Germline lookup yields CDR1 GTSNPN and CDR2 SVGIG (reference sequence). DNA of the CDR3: TGTGCCTGGAGTGTACGATCGGGGGGGAACACTGAAGCTTTCTTT. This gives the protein CAWSVRSGGNTEAFF. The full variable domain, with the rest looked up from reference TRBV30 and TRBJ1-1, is SQTIHQWPATLVQPVGSPLSLECTVEGTSNPNLYWYRQAAGRGLQLLFYSVGIGQISSEVPQNLSASRPQDRQFILSSKKLLLSDSGFYLCAWSVRSGGNTEAFFGQGTRLTVV.

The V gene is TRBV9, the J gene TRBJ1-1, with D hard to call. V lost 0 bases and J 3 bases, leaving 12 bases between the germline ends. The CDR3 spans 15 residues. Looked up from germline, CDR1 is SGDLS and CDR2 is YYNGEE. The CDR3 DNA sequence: TGTGCCAGCAGCGTAGGGCCTGTCCCGGACACTGAAGCTTTCTTT. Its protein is CASSVGPVPDTEAFF.

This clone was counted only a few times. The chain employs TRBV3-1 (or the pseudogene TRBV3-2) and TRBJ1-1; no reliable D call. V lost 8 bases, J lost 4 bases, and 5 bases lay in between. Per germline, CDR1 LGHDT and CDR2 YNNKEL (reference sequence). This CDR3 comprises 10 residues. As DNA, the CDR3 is TGTGCCAGCGGCGGCACTGAAGCTTTCTTT. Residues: CASGGTEAFF.

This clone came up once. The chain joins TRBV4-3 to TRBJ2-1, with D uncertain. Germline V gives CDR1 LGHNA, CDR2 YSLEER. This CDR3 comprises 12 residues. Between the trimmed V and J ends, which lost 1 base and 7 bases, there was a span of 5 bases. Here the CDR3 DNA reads TGCGCCAGCAGCCAAGTGGCAAATGAGCAGTTCTTC. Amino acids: CASSQVANEQFF.

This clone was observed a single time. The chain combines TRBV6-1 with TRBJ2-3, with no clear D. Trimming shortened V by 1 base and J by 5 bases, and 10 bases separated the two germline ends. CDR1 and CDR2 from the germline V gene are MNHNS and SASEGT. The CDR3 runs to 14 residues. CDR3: CASSEGHIQDTQYF. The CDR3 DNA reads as TGTGCCAGCAGTGAAGGTCACATACAAGATACGCAGTATTTT.

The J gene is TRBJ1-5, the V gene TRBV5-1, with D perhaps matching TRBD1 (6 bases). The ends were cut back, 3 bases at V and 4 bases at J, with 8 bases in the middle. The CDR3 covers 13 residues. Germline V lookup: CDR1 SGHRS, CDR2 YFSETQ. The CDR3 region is CASSWGRNQPQHF. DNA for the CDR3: TGCGCCAGCAGCTGGGGGCGGAATCAGCCCCAGCATTTT. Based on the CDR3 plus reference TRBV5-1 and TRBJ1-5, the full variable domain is KAGVTQTPRYLIKTRGQQVTLSCSPISGHRSVSWYQQTPGQGLQFLFEYFSETQRNKGNFPGRFSGRQFSNSRSEMNVSTLELGDSALYLCASSWGRNQPQHFGDGTRLSIL.

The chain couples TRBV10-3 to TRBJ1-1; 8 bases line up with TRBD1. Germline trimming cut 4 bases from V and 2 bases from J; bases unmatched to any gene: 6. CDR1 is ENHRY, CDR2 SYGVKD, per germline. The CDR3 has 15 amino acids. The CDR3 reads CAISASTGANTEAFF. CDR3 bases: TGTGCCATCAGTGCCTCGACAGGGGCAAACACTGAAGCTTTCTTT.

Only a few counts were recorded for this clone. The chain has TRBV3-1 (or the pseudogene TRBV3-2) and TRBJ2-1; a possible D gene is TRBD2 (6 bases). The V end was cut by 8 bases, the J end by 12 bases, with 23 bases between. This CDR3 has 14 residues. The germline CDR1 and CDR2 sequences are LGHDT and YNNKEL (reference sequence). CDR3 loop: CASEQTGGTPRQFF. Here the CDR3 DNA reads TGTGCCAGCGAACAAACAGGTGGGACTCCCCGGCAGTTCTTC.

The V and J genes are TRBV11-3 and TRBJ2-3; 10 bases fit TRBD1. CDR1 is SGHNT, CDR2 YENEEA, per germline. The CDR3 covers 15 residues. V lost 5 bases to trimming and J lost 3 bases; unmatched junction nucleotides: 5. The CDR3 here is CASSGRTGGTDTQYF. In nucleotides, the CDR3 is TGTGCCAGCAGCGGAAGGACAGGGGGTACAGATACGCAGTATTTT.

The CDR3 coding sequence is TGCAGCGCGAACAGGGCCCTGGGAGGCTACACCTTC. Protein product: CSANRALGGYTF. The rearrangement uses TRBV29-1 and TRBJ1-2, with D possibly being TRBD1 (6 bases). Germline V lookup: CDR1 SQVTM, CDR2 ANQGSEA. Trimming cost V 7 bases and J 8 bases, with 17 bases left between them. The CDR3 contains 12 residues.

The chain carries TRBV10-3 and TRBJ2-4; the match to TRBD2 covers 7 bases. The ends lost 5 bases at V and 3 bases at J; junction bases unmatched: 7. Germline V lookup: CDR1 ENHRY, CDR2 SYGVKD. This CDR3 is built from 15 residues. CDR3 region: CAISLGEGGKNIQYF. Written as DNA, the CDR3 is TGTGCCATCAGTCTGGGGGAGGGAGGCAAAAACATTCAGTACTTC.

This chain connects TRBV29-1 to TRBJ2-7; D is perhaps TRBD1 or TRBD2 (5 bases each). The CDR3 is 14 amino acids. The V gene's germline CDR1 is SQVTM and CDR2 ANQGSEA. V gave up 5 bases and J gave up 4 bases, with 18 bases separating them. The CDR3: CSVSKAGTAYEQYF. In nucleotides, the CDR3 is TGCAGCGTTTCAAAGGCCGGGACGGCATACGAGCAGTACTTC.

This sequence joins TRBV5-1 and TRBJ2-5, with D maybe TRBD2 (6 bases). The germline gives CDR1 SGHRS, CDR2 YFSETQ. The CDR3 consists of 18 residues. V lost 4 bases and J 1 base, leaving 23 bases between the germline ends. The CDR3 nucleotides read TGCGCCAGCAGCCCTCCACGTGGGGACTTCCGGACCCAAGAGACCCAGTACTTC. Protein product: CASSPPRGDFRTQETQYF.